A selection of T cell receptor beta chains follows, all from one sample in a study of response to subunit inactivated influenza vaccine. MiXCR, applied by TCRdb to the RT-PCR reads, yields one record per CDR3 protein. The table has approximately 530,000 distinct CDR3 sequences, approximately 7.7% seen once; the top ten hold roughly 13%. The starting material was PBMCs from blood, obtained approximately 25 months after vaccination. Source of these receptors: a man between 50 and 69 years old who received an inactivated influenza vaccine. CDR3s include the opening cysteine and the closing phenylalanine or tryptophan. The D gene is left open where the match is weak. Only part of the rows carry a size: once, few, many, or a class if the clone is expanded.

TRBV21-1	.	TRBJ2-7	.	TGTGCCAGCCAGGGGGGGCTTACTATTCTACGATTTCTGGAGCAGTACTTC	CASQGGLTILRFLEQYF
TRBV6-1	.	TRBJ2-5	.	TGTGCCAGCAGTGAAGGGGGCCCGCCGGGGGCCCAGTACTTC	CASSEGGPPGAQYF
TRBV10-3	.	TRBJ2-3	TRBD2	TGTGCCATCAAAGCCAGCGGGGGCACAGATACGCAGTATTTT	CAIKASGGTDTQYF
TRBV29-1	few	TRBJ2-1	.	TGCAGCGTGGTAGGCCGAGTCATGAATGAGCAGTTCTTC	CSVVGRVMNEQFF
TRBV7-9	few	TRBJ1-1	.	TGTGCCAGCAGCTCATACAGTGGTACTGAAGCTTTCTTT	CASSSYSGTEAFF
TRBV12-3/TRBV12-4	.	TRBJ2-7	.	TGTGCCAGCAGTCCCCCTGCGGGGACAGACGGCTCCTACGAGCAGTACTTC	CASSPPAGTDGSYEQYF
TRBV20-1	few	TRBJ2-7	.	TGCAGTGCTAGAATTCGGTCTGAAGAGCAGTACTTC	CSARIRSEEQYF
TRBV4-1	.	TRBJ1-5	.	TGCGCCAGCAGCCAAGATCTACCAGCGGTTGGGTATCAGCCCCAGCATTTT	CASSQDLPAVGYQPQHF
TRBV30	.	TRBJ1-1	.	TGTGCCTGGAGTGTACTGTCAGGGTCAGCTTTCTTT	CAWSVLSGSAFF
TRBV11-1	.	TRBJ2-7	TRBD2	TGTGCCAGCAGCCCTGGGCTAGCGGGAATGCGCTACGAGCAGTACTTC	CASSPGLAGMRYEQYF
TRBV7-2	many	TRBJ1-5	TRBD1	TGTGCCAGCAGCTACCGGACAGGGGACAATCAGCCCCAGCATTTT	CASSYRTGDNQPQHF
TRBV11-2	few	TRBJ2-3	TRBD1	TGTGCCAGCTCGTGGGGACAGGGTGTGGGCACAGATACGCAGTATTTT	CASSWGQGVGTDTQYF
TRBV10-3	few	TRBJ2-1	TRBD2	TGTGCCACCTCGGGGGGGGTGGACTCCTACAATGAGCAGTTCTTC	CATSGGVDSYNEQFF
TRBV5-1	many	TRBJ2-1	TRBD2	TGCGCCAGCAGCTCCGTTGCGGGGGGCTACAATGAGCAGTTCTTC	CASSSVAGGYNEQFF
TRBV4-2	.	TRBJ1-2	.	TGTGCCAGCAGCCAAGGAAGGCAGGGAGCGGGCTATGGCTACACCTTC	CASSQGRQGAGYGYTF
TRBV29-1	few	TRBJ2-7	.	TGCAGCGTTGCTCAAAAAGACTACGAGCAGTACTTC	CSVAQKDYEQYF